Below are 27 T cell receptor beta chains sequenced from a single sample in a study of identical twins. TCRdb itself ran the 5' RACE reads through MiXCR, one entry per CDR3 protein. The data show 1.5 million to 2 million distinct CDR3 sequences, more than 30% seen once. Material for sequencing was cord blood. These receptors were obtained from a newborn girl in good health.

The chain couples TRBV24-1 to TRBJ2-7, with 12 nucleotides matching TRBD2. The CDR3 covers 16 residues. V shed 4 bases, J shed 0 bases, and the junction held 3 bases outside the gene matches. Looked up from germline, CDR1 is KGHDR and CDR2 is SFDVKD. The CDR3 DNA reads as TGTGCCACCAGTGAGGCTAGCGGGAGGGGCTCCTACGAGCAGTACTTC. Its protein product is CATSEASGRGSYEQYF.

Ten or more counts support this clonotype. The chain has TRBV20-1 and TRBJ2-7; 7 positions match TRBD1. With V trimmed by 3 bases and J by 0 bases, 8 bases remained unmatched. The CDR3 has 15 amino acids. Germline V gene sequence: CDR1 DFQATT, CDR2 SNEGSKA (reference sequence). CDR3 sequence: CSARPRDRFSYEQYF. The CDR3, as DNA: TGCAGTGCTAGGCCCCGGGACAGATTCTCCTACGAGCAGTACTTC.

This sequence joins TRBV2 and TRBJ1-6, with TRBD1 as a possible D gene (6 bases). Trimming removed 5 bases at V and 3 bases at J, with 14 bases between. Germline lookup yields CDR1 SNHLY and CDR2 FYNNEI. CDR3 length: 16 residues. Here the CDR3 DNA reads TGTGCCAGCAGTATACAGGGAAGGGACTATAATTCACCCCTCCACTTT. The encoded protein is CASSIQGRDYNSPLHF.

The chain links TRBV7-2 to TRBJ2-1; the D gene is possibly TRBD2 (6 bases). CDR3 length equals 18 residues. The germline gives CDR1 SGHTA, CDR2 FQGNSA. V lost 0 bases, J lost 3 bases, and 18 bases lay in between. DNA for the CDR3: TGTGCCAGCAGCTTAGCGCCTTCGGGACTGGCTAACTACAATGAGCAGTTCTTC. Its protein is CASSLAPSGLANYNEQFF.

The V and J genes are TRBV12-3 or TRBV12-4 and TRBJ1-2, with a possible D match to TRBD1 (5 bases). This CDR3 has 16 residues. Trimming shortened V by 0 bases and J by 4 bases, and 15 bases separated the two germline ends. The CDR3 protein is CASSLADSSRGYGYTF. In DNA, the CDR3 is TGTGCCAGCAGTTTAGCAGACAGTTCTCGGGGCTATGGCTACACCTTC.

The chain combines TRBV3-1 with TRBJ1-1; D possibly corresponds to TRBD1 (6 bases). The CDR3 runs 15 residues. Deletions cut 1 base from V and 0 bases from J, with 9 bases between. Germline CDR1 LGHDT, CDR2 YNNKEL (reference sequence). The CDR3 loop is CASSQVRDMNTEAFF. In nucleotides, the CDR3 is TGTGCCAGCAGCCAAGTCCGGGACATGAACACTGAAGCTTTCTTT.

CDR3 bases: TGTGCCAGCAGTTCGGACGGATACTCTGGAAACACCATATATTTT. Translation: CASSSDGYSGNTIYF. This rearrangement joins TRBV27 to TRBJ1-3, with D unresolved. Germline loops: CDR1 MNHEY, CDR2 SMNVEV (reference sequence). V was clipped by 4 bases and J by 0 bases, with 10 bases between them. The CDR3 is 15 residues long.

The table lists this clonotype with a few counts. The chain uses TRBV5-1 and TRBJ2-7; 7 bases agree with TRBD2. Germline V gene data show CDR1 as SGHRS and CDR2 as YFSETQ. Losses at the gene ends were 0 bases for V and 8 bases for J; bases not matched to a gene: 5. CDR3 length: 13 residues. In nucleotides, the CDR3 is TGCGCCAGCAGCTTGGCGTCTAGCGGCCAGCAGTACTTC. This sequence encodes CASSLASSGQQYF.

In the case of this clonotype: A single base separates this from a much larger clone, so it may be a read error. The rearrangement links TRBV20-1 to TRBJ2-3; 9 bases are a match to TRBD2. The ends lost 6 bases at V and 2 bases at J; junction bases unmatched: 12. This CDR3 is built from 16 residues. Germline CDR1 reads DFQATT; CDR2 reads SNEGSKA (reference sequence). The CDR3 DNA follows: TGCAGTGCCCTAGCGGGGACTGGCCGTCCCACAGATACGCAGTATTTT. Protein sequence: CSALAGTGRPTDTQYF.

The V call is TRBV5-6, the J call TRBJ2-5; 9 bases align to TRBD2. V lost 3 bases, J lost 5 bases, and 8 bases stayed unmatched. The CDR3 loop spans 15 amino acids. CDR1 is SGHDT and CDR2 is YYEEEE in the germline V gene. For the CDR3, the DNA is TGTGCCAGCAGCTCGGCTAGCGGGATCGTGGAGACCCAGTACTTC. It encodes CASSSASGIVETQYF.

This clonotype was seen a few times. The chain is built from TRBV5-6 and TRBJ1-2; TRBD1 aligns across 9 bases. Germline assignment: CDR1 SGHDT and CDR2 YYEEEE. V lost 1 base to trimming and J lost 2 bases; unmatched junction nucleotides: 9. This CDR3 region has 17 residues. The DNA of the CDR3 is TGTGCCAGCAGCTTGTTGGGGGCCGGACAGGGGAACTATGGCTACACCTTC. Residues: CASSLLGAGQGNYGYTF.

V and J are TRBV20-1 and TRBJ1-1; TRBD1 might be the D (5 bases). There are 14 residues in the CDR3. The germline V gene encodes CDR1 DFQATT and CDR2 SNEGSKA (reference sequence). V was trimmed by 6 bases and J by 1 base, leaving 15 bases between them. Here the CDR3 DNA reads TGCAGTGCCCCTCTAGGGGCCGCGAACACTGAAGCTTTCTTT. Translating gives CSAPLGAANTEAFF.

The chain recombines TRBV7-9 with TRBJ1-1; no reliable D call. The CDR3 has 11 amino acids. Per germline, CDR1 SEHNR and CDR2 FQNEAQ (reference sequence). V was shortened by 5 bases and J by 10 bases, with 11 bases between the two germline ends. In nucleotides, the CDR3 is TGTGCCAGCAGCCAAGGACGCGGAGCTTTCTTT. This translates into CASSQGRGAFF. Complete variable domain (other parts from reference TRBV7-9 and TRBJ1-1): DTGVSQNPRHKITKRGQNVTFRCDPISEHNRLYWYRQTLGQGPEFLTYFQNEAQLEKSRLLSDRFSAERPKGSFSTLEIQRTEQGDSAMYLCASSQGRGAFFGQGTRLTVV.

Of note for this clonotype: With a much larger clone just one base away, this may be a read error. The chain carries TRBV11-2 and TRBJ2-7; D is uncertain. V was cut by 1 base and J by 7 bases, with 14 bases left in between. Germline V CDR1 and CDR2: SGHAT, FQNNGV. The CDR3 is 14 residues long. CDR3 DNA: TGTGCCAGCAGCTTAGTGCCGATTTTGAAGGAGCAGTACTTC. This sequence encodes CASSLVPILKEQYF. Combining the CDR3 with reference TRBV11-2 and TRBJ2-7 gives the whole variable domain EAGVAQSPRYKIIEKRQSVAFWCNPISGHATLYWYQQILGQGPKLLIQFQNNGVVDDSQLPKDRFSAERLKGVDSTLKIQPAKLEDSAVYLCASSLVPILKEQYFGPGTRLTVT.

This clonotype was seen more than once but under ten times. The chain recombines TRBV10-3 with TRBJ1-6, with a weak D call TRBD1 (6 bases). V gave up 2 bases and J gave up 14 bases, with 19 bases separating them. The CDR3 length is 15 residues. CDR1 and CDR2 from the germline V gene are ENHRY and SYGVKD. CDR3 sequence (DNA): TGTGCCATCAGTGAGCCGGCAGGGGCCCTCAGCACCCTCCACTTT. Translated: CAISEPAGALSTLHF.

The rearrangement links TRBV4-2 to TRBJ2-1; 12 bases line up with TRBD2. V was clipped by 1 base and J by 9 bases; unmatched bases: 7. CDR3 length: 16 amino acids. Germline V CDR1 and CDR2: LGHNA, YNFKEQ. The CDR3 region has the DNA TGTGCCAGCAGCCAAGTGCCTAGCGGGAGGGGGAGTGAGCAGTTCTTC. This translates into CASSQVPSGRGSEQFF.

The chain joins TRBV20-1 to TRBJ2-7; D may be TRBD2 (6 bases). V lost 1 base, J lost 2 bases, and 21 bases lay in between. The CDR3 is 17 residues long. Per germline, CDR1 DFQATT and CDR2 SNEGSKA (reference sequence). The CDR3 DNA reads TGCAGTGCTAGAGTTCTCGGAGGACTACCCCAAACCTACGAGCAGTACTTC. It codes for CSARVLGGLPQTYEQYF.

CDR3 protein: CASTSDYEQYF. CDR3 DNA sequence: TGTGCCAGCACCTCCGACTACGAGCAGTACTTC. This sequence joins TRBV27 and TRBJ2-7; D ambiguous. This CDR3 spans 11 amino acids. Germline values: CDR1 MNHEY, CDR2 SMNVEV (reference sequence). The V end lost 7 bases, the J end lost 3 bases, and 7 bases lay between the germline ends.

The chain couples TRBV9 to TRBJ2-7; 10 nucleotides agree with TRBD1. Trimming removed 0 bases from V and 4 bases from J; junction bases left unmatched: 4. The CDR3 totals 15 residues. Germline V CDR1 and CDR2: SGDLS, YYNGEE. The DNA for the CDR3 is TGTGCCAGCAGCGTAGAGGTGGGACAGGGGTACGAGCAGTACTTC. Protein: CASSVEVGQGYEQYF. The whole variable domain, filled in from reference TRBV9 and TRBJ2-7, reads DSGVTQTPKHLITATGQRVTLRCSPRSGDLSVYWYQQSLDQGLQFLIQYYNGEERAKGNILERFSAQQFPDLHSELNLSSLELGDSALYFCASSVEVGQGYEQYFGPGTRLTVT.

V usage is TRBV5-1 and J usage is TRBJ2-1, with TRBD2 identical over 7 bases. Germline V gives CDR1 SGHRS, CDR2 YFSETQ. V gave up 9 bases and J gave up 3 bases; unmatched junction bases: 9. The length of the CDR3 is 14 residues. CDR3 coding DNA: TGCGCCACCGCGAGGGAGGGCCGCTACAATGAGCAGTTCTTC. It translates to CATAREGRYNEQFF.

The chain uses TRBV20-1 and TRBJ2-7; D is perhaps TRBD2 (6 bases). CDR1 DFQATT and CDR2 SNEGSKA come from the germline V gene (reference sequence). This CDR3 comprises 14 residues. V lost 1 base and J lost 2, with 12 bases in between. CDR3 protein: CSARGRAGTYEQYF. CDR3 nucleotides: TGCAGTGCTAGAGGGAGGGCAGGGACCTACGAGCAGTACTTC.

V usage is TRBV2 and J usage is TRBJ2-7, with TRBD2 matching 10 bases. V shed 3 bases, J shed 7 bases, and the junction held 15 bases outside the gene matches. Germline lookup yields CDR1 SNHLY and CDR2 FYNNEI. CDR3 length: 17 amino acids. In DNA, the CDR3 is TGTGCCAGCAGTGACCGGTTCAGACTAGCGGGCCACAATGAGCAGTACTTC. Its protein product is CASSDRFRLAGHNEQYF.

The genes are TRBV5-1 and TRBJ2-7; TRBD1 matches at 9 bases. V gave up 4 bases and J gave up 0 bases; unmatched junction bases: 14. Germline CDR1 and CDR2: SGHRS and YFSETQ. CDR3 length: 18 amino acids. The CDR3 is CASSRQSPGTGFSYEQYF. CDR3 nucleotide sequence: TGCGCCAGCAGCCGACAGAGTCCCGGGACAGGGTTCTCCTACGAGCAGTACTTC.

The V call is TRBV6-2 or TRBV6-3, the J call TRBJ2-7, with 10 bases matching TRBD2. Looked up from germline, CDR1 is MNHEY and CDR2 is SVGEGT. With V trimmed by 7 bases and J by 0 bases, 6 bases remained unmatched. This CDR3 contains 15 residues. CDR3 region: CASILAGDSSYEQYF. CDR3 nucleotide sequence: TGTGCCAGCATCCTAGCGGGAGACAGCTCCTACGAGCAGTACTTC.

The chain recombines TRBV12-3 or TRBV12-4 with TRBJ2-7; 9 bases line up with TRBD1. The DNA end is a closer match to TRBJ2-5, so the J assignment may be wrong. The CDR3 sequence is 14 residues long. The CDR3 sequence: CASRNGTGRETQYF. CDR3 coding DNA: TGTGCCAGCAGAAATGGGACAGGGCGAGAGACCCAGTACTTC.

A few counts support this clonotype. This chain joins TRBV11-2 and TRBJ2-4; the D gene is possibly TRBD2 (6 bases). Germline CDR1 and CDR2: SGHAT and FQNNGV. The CDR3 consists of 13 residues. V lost 4 bases to trimming and J lost 13 bases, with 17 bases between them. CDR3: CASSSWDFGEQYF. The CDR3 coding sequence is TGTGCCAGCAGCTCATGGGACTTTGGAGAGCAGTACTTC.

The chain is built from TRBV28 and TRBJ2-1; perhaps TRBD1 as D (6 bases). The J call is doubtful: the DNA matches TRBJ2-7 better. Germline V gene data show CDR1 as MDHEN and CDR2 as SYDVKM. The CDR3 extends over 16 amino acids. For the CDR3, the DNA is TGTGCCAGCAGTTTATTAGGACAGCTCTCCTACAATGAGCAGTACTTC. This gives the protein CASSLLGQLSYNEQYF.